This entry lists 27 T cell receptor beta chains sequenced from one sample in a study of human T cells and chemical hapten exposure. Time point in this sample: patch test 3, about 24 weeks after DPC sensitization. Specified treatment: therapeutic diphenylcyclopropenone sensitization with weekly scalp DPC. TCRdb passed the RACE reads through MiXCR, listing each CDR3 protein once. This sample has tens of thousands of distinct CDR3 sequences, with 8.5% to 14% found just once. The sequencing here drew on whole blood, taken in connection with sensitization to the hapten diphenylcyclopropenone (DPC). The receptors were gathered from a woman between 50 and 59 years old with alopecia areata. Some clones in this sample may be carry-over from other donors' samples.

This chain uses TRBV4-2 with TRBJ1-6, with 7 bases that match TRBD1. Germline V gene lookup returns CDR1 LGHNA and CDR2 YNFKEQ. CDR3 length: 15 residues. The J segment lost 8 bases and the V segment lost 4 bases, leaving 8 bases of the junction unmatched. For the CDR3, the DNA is TGTGCCAGCAGCCTTGAAGGGGGCGCGGATTCACCCCTCCACTTT. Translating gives CASSLEGGADSPLHF.

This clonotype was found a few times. The CDR3 loop is CASSLVTGLNTEAFF. For the CDR3, the DNA is TGTGCCAGCAGCTTGGTTACAGGGCTGAACACTGAAGCTTTCTTT. The gene calls are TRBV7-8 and TRBJ1-1; tentatively, D is TRBD1 (6 bases). Germline V CDR1 and CDR2: SGHVS, FQNEAQ. The CDR3 length is 15 residues. Between the trimmed V and J ends, which lost 3 bases and 0 bases, there was a span of 11 bases.

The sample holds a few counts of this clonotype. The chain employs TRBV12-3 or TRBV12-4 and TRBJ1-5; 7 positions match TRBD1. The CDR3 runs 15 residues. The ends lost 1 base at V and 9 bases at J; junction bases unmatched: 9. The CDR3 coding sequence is TGTGCCAGCAGTTTAGGGGGACAGCTTGCTCGGCCCCAGCATTTT. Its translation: CASSLGGQLARPQHF.

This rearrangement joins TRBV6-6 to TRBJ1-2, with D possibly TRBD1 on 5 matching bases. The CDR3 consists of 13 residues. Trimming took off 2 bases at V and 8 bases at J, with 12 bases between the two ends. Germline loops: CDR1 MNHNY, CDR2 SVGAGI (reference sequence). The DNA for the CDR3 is TGTGCCAGCAGTTACGGACAAACGAGGGGCTACACCTTC. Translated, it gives CASSYGQTRGYTF.

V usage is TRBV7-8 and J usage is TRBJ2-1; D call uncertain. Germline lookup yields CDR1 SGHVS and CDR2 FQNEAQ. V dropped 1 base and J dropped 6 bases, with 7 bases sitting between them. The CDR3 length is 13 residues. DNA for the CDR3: TGTGCCAGCAGCTTAGATTCGATCAATGAGCAGTTCTTC. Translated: CASSLDSINEQFF.

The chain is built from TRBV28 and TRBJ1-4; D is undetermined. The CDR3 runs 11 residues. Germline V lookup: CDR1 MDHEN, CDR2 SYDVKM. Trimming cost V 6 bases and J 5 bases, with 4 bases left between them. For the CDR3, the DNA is TGTGCCAGCAGCCCGAATGAAAAACTGTTTTTT. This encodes CASSPNEKLFF.

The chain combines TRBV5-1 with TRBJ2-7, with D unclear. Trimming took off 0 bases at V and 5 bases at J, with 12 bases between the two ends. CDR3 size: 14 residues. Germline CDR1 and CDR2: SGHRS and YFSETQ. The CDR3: CASSLEASWDEQYF. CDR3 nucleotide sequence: TGCGCCAGCAGCTTGGAGGCATCCTGGGACGAGCAGTACTTC.

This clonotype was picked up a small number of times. Written as DNA, the CDR3 is TGCGCCAGCAGCGAGGACACTATTGGGGGCTATGGCTACACCTTC. This translates into CASSEDTIGGYGYTF. The chain carries TRBV5-1 and TRBJ1-2, with D maybe TRBD1 (5 bases). Germline V gene lookup returns CDR1 SGHRS and CDR2 YFSETQ. The CDR3 is made up of 15 amino acids. Between the trimmed V and J ends, which lost 4 bases and 4 bases, there was a span of 17 bases.

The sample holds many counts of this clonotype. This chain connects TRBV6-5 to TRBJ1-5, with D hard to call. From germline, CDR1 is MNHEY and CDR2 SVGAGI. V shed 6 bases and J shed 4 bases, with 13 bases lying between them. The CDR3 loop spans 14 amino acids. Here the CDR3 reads CASSRDGLNQPQHF. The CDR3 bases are TGTGCCAGCAGCAGAGACGGGCTGAATCAGCCCCAGCATTTT.

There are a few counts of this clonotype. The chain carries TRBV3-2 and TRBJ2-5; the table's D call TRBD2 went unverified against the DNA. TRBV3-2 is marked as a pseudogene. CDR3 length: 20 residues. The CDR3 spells CASSREVAGVHLIKQETQYF. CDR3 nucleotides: TGTGCCAGCAGCCGCGAAGTAGCGGGGGTCCACTTAATAAAGCAAGAGACCCAGTACTTC.

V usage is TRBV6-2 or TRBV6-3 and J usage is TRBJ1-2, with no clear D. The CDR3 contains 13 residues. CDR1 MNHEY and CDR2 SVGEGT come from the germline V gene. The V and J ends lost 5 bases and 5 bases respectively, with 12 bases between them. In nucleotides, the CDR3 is TGTGCCAGCAGTCAATCCCGGCTATATGGCTACACCTTC. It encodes CASSQSRLYGYTF.

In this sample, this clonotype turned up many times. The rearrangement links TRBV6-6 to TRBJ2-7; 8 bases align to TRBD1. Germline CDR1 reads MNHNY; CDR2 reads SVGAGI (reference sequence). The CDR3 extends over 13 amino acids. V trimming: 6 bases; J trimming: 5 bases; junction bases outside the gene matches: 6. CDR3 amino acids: CASSRDRYDEQYF. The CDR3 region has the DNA TGTGCCAGCAGCAGGGACAGGTACGACGAGCAGTACTTC.

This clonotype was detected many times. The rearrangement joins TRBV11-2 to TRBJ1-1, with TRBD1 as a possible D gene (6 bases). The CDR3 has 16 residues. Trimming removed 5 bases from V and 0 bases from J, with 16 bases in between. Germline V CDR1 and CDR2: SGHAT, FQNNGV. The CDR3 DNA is TGTGCCAGCAGCCCAGGACAGCCCTTACTGAACACTGAAGCTTTCTTT. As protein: CASSPGQPLLNTEAFF.

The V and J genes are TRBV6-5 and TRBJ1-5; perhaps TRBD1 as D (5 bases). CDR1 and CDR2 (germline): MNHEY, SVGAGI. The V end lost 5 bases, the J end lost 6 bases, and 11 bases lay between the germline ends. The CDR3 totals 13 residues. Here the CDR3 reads CASSPRGGQPQHF. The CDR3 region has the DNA TGTGCCAGCAGTCCTCGGGGGGGTCAGCCCCAGCATTTT.

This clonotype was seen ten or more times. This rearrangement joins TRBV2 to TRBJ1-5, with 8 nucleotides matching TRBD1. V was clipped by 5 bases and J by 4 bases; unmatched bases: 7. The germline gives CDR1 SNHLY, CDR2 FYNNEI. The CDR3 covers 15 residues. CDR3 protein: CASSPGQVENQPQHF. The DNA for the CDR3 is TGTGCCAGCAGTCCGGGACAGGTAGAGAATCAGCCCCAGCATTTT. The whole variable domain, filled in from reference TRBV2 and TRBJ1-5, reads EPEVTQTPSHQVTQMGQEVILRCVPISNHLYFYWYRQILGQKVEFLVSFYNNEISEKSEIFDDQFSVERPDGSNFTLKIRSTKLEDSAMYFCASSPGQVENQPQHFGDGTRLSIL.

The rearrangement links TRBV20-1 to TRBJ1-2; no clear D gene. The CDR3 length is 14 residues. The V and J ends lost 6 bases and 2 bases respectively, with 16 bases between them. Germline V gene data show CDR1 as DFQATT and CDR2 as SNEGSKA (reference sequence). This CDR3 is CSANTDNDNYGYTF. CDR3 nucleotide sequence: TGCAGTGCAAACACTGACAACGACAACTATGGCTACACCTTC.

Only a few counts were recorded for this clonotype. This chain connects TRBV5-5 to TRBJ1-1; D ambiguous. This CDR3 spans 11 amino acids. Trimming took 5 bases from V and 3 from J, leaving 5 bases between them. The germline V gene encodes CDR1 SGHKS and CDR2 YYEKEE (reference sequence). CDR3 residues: CASRDHTEAFF. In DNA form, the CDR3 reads TGTGCCAGCAGGGACCACACTGAAGCTTTCTTT.

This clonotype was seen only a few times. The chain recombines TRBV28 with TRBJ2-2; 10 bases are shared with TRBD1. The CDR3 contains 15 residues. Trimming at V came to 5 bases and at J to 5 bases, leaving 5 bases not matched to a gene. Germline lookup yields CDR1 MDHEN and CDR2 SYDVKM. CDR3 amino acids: CASSSGTGATGELFF. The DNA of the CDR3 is TGTGCCAGCAGTAGTGGGACAGGGGCGACCGGGGAGCTGTTTTTT.

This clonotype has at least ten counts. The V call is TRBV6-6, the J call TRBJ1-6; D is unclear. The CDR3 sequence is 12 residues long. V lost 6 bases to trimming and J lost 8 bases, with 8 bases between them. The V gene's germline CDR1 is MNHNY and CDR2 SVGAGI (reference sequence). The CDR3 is CASRTSDSPLHF. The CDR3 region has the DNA TGTGCCAGCAGGACCTCGGATTCACCCCTCCACTTT.

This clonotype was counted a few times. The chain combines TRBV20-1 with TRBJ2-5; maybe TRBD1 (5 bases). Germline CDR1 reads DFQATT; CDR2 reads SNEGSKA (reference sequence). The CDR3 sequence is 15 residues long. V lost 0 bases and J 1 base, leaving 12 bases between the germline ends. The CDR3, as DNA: TGCAGTGCTAGAGATGACACGGACATCCAAGAGACCCAGTACTTC. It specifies CSARDDTDIQETQYF.

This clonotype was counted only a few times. CDR3 protein: CASSLSWTSGGAGANVLTF. CDR3 bases: TGTGCCAGCAGTTTATCCTGGACTAGCGGGGGCGCTGGGGCCAACGTCCTGACTTTC. The J gene is TRBJ2-6, the V gene TRBV27; TRBD2 matches at 13 bases. The V and J ends lost 0 bases and 2 bases, in that order; junction bases with no gene match: 4. The length of the CDR3 is 19 residues. Germline V gene data show CDR1 as MNHEY and CDR2 as SMNVEV (reference sequence).

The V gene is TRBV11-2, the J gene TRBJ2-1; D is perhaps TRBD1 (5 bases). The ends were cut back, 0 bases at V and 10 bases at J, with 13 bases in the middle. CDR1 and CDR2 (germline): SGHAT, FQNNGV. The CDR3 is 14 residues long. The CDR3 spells CASSLDFVTDEQFF. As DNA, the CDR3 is TGTGCCAGCAGCTTAGACTTTGTGACAGACGAGCAGTTCTTC.

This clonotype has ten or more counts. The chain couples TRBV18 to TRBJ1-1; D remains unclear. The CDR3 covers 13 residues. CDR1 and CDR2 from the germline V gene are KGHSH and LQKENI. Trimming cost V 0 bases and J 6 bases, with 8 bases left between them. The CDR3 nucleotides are TGTGCCAGCTCACCACCGCTGGGCTCTGAAGCTTTCTTT. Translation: CASSPPLGSEAFF.

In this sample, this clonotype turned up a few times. The CDR3 protein is CASSQVRDRNQPQHF. The CDR3 bases are TGCGCCAGCAGCCAAGTCCGGGACAGAAATCAGCCCCAGCATTTT. The chain combines TRBV4-3 with TRBJ1-5; 7 bases align to TRBD1. With V trimmed by 1 base and J by 4 bases, 4 bases remained unmatched. There are 15 residues in the CDR3. Germline V gene lookup returns CDR1 LGHNA and CDR2 YSLEER.

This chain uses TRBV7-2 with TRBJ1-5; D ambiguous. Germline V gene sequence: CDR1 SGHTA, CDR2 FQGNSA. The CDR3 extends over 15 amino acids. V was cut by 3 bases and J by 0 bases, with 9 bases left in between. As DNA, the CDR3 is TGTGCCAGCAGCTTGCAGCGCAGTAGCAATCAGCCCCAGCATTTT. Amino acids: CASSLQRSSNQPQHF.

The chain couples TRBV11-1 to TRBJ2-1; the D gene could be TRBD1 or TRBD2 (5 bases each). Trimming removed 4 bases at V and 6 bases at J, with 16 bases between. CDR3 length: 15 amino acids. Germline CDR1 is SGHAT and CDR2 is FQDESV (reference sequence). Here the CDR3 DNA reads TGTGCCAGCAGCTCTAGGGGACCGGGTGTCAATGAGCAGTTCTTC. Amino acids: CASSSRGPGVNEQFF.

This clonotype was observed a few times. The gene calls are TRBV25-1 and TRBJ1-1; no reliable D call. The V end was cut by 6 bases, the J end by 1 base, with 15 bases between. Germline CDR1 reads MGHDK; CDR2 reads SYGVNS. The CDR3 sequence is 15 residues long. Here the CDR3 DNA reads TGTGCCAGCAGACCGGAGGCGAACAGGAACACTGAAGCTTTCTTT. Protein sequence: CASRPEANRNTEAFF.